The rows below give T cell receptor beta chains drawn from one sample of a study of T cells in Graves' hyperthyroidism and ophthalmopathy. TCRdb re-called the multiplex PCR reads through MiXCR, storing one row per CDR3 protein. The sample records approximately 490,000 distinct CDR3 sequences, 20% to 25% being singletons. Source material: blood. The receptors derive from a woman between 65 and 79 years old with Graves' ophthalmopathy. Both conserved end residues are part of each CDR3. Each record gives: clone size, D gene, V gene, J gene, CDR3 DNA, CDR3 protein. D genes are given only for firm matches. Size tells how often a clone was seen (once, few, many) or the class of an expanded clone, and some rows leave it out.

few,NA,TRBV19,TRBJ2-1,TGTGCCAGTAGTATCGTCAATGAGCAGTTCTTC,CASSIVNEQFF
NA,NA,TRBV5-1,TRBJ1-3,TGCGCCAGCAGCCCTTCTTCCCACCCAGGCTCCATATATTTT,CASSPSSHPGSIYF
few,NA,TRBV6-1,TRBJ2-3,TGTGCCAGCAGCTACCGGTCTACAGATACGCAGTATTTT,CASSYRSTDTQYF
NA,NA,TRBV12-3/TRBV12-4,TRBJ2-6,TGTGCCAGCAGTTTCGGGACGACTGGGGCCAACGTCCTGACTTTC,CASSFGTTGANVLTF
NA,TRBD2,TRBV7-2,TRBJ2-1,TGTGCCAGCAGCCAACTAGCGGGAGGCACCAATGAGCAGTTCTTC,CASSQLAGGTNEQFF
few,TRBD1,TRBV13,TRBJ2-2,TGTGCCAGCAGCGAGGACAGGGGGCTCACCGGGGAGCTGTTTTTT,CASSEDRGLTGELFF
many,TRBD2,TRBV20-1,TRBJ2-3,TGCAGTGCTAGAGCCCGGCGGGGGAGCACAGATACGCAGTATTTT,CSARARRGSTDTQYF
NA,NA,TRBV30,TRBJ1-5,TGTGCCTGGAACCTACAGGACAATCAGCCCCAGCATTTT,CAWNLQDNQPQHF
few,TRBD2,TRBV4-2,TRBJ2-3,TGTGCCAGCAGCCAACGCCCAGCGGGAGATGGTACAGATACGCAGTATTTT,CASSQRPAGDGTDTQYF
few,NA,TRBV20-1,TRBJ2-6,TGCAGTGCTAGAGGGGGTTGGGGGGTCGATGGGGCCAACGTCCTGACTTTC,CSARGGWGVDGANVLTF
few,NA,TRBV2,TRBJ1-4,TGTGCTGCCACGGGTGGGGAGAATGAAAAACTGTTTTTT,CAATGGENEKLFF
few,NA,TRBV5-1,TRBJ1-2,TGCGCCAGCAGCTTGGTGGGCGAGCGGGGCTACACCTTC,CASSLVGERGYTF